Here is one T cell receptor beta chain with its context. Antigen: not known. The entry originates in a study of CD8 T cells in ankylosing spondylitis. Germline V gene sequence: CDR1 GTSNPN, CDR2 SVGIG (reference sequence). V was shortened by 3 bases and J by 5 bases, with 13 bases between the two germline ends. This CDR3 comprises 13 residues. Each TCR beta library was made by quantitative 5'-RACE that incorporated molecular barcodes. TCRdb re-called the 5' RACE reads with MiXCR, one entry per CDR3 protein. Of roughly 400,000 distinct CDR3 sequences listed, 20% to 25% were seen once; the top ten hold approximately 16%. Findings and caveats of the study: Past studies reported some motif variants in reactive arthritis synovial fluid and blood. Characteristic of ankylosing spondylitis blood, it appeared, was a TCR beta motif comprising roughly 8 highly homologous variants. CD8+ by phenotype, disease-linked clones were relatively rare in peripheral blood. Reports say disease-linked clones showed up significantly more in matched ankylosing spondylitis synovial fluid.

The V gene is TRBV30, the J gene TRBJ1-1; D is uncertain. Sequenced input: blood, either unsorted or a sorted T cell fraction (not recorded which). This TCR was sampled from a male donor with ankylosing spondylitis. The CDR3 loop reads CAWRGEDWTEAFF. For the CDR3, the DNA is TGTGCCTGGAGGGGAGAGGATTGGACTGAAGCTTTCTTT.